The 28 T cell receptor beta chains below were found in one sample sequenced in a study of T cells after yellow fever vaccination. TCRdb called the 5' RACE reads again in MiXCR, with one record for every CDR3 protein. The profile covers 250,000 to 400,000 distinct CDR3 sequences, with about 4.5% appearing a single time and roughly a fifth taken by the ten largest. The source material was PBMCs, sampled 15 days after the yellow fever booster vaccination. All receptors derive from a man aged 18 to 30 who received the YFV17D yellow fever vaccine.

This clonotype was seen repeatedly, ten times or more. The V call is TRBV7-2, the J call TRBJ2-1; D not certain. The CDR3 runs to 13 residues. CDR1 and CDR2 from the germline V gene are SGHTA and FQGNSA. The V end was cut by 7 bases, the J end by 7 bases, with 14 bases between. CDR3 protein: CASIPGDGNEQFF. The CDR3 bases are TGTGCCAGCATCCCTGGGGATGGAAATGAGCAGTTCTTC. Drawing the rest from reference TRBV7-2 and TRBJ2-1, the complete variable domain is GAGVSQSPSNKVTEKGKDVELRCDPISGHTALYWYRQSLGQGLEFLIYFQGNSAPDKSGLPSDRFSAERTGGSVSTLTIQRTQQEDSAVYLCASIPGDGNEQFFGPGTRLTVL.

This clonotype was detected many times. The V gene is TRBV7-9, the J gene TRBJ1-2; D gene ambiguous. Germline CDR1 reads SEHNR; CDR2 reads FQNEAQ (reference sequence). V was trimmed by 1 base and J by 1 base, leaving 10 bases between them. This CDR3 has 15 residues. CDR3 in DNA: TGTGCCAGCAGCTTAGGTGCGAATCGTAACTATGGCTACACCTTC. As protein: CASSLGANRNYGYTF.

This clonotype occurred many times. The chain combines TRBV7-9 with TRBJ2-1, with 12 bases that match TRBD2. The germline CDR1 and CDR2 sequences are SEHNR and FQNEAQ (reference sequence). The V gene end was trimmed by 5 bases and the J gene end by 5 bases; junction bases not matched to a gene: 4. The length of the CDR3 is 15 residues. This CDR3 is CASSPPSGGDNEQFF. The CDR3 DNA reads as TGTGCCAGCAGCCCCCCTAGCGGGGGGGACAATGAGCAGTTCTTC.

The sample holds a few counts of this clonotype. V is TRBV6-2 or TRBV6-3 and J is TRBJ2-1; 7 nucleotides match TRBD2. Germline V gene sequence: CDR1 MNHEY, CDR2 SVGEGT. The CDR3 has 16 amino acids. Trimming removed 0 bases from V and 4 bases from J; junction bases left unmatched: 6. The CDR3 bases are TGTGCCAGCAGTTACTCGAAGGGGACTAAATACAATGAGCAGTTCTTC. It codes for CASSYSKGTKYNEQFF.

This clonotype was picked up many times. This chain links TRBV5-6 with TRBJ1-4; D unresolved. Germline V gives CDR1 SGHDT, CDR2 YYEEEE. The ends were cut back, 4 bases at V and 5 bases at J, with 15 bases in the middle. The CDR3 runs 15 residues. CDR3 sequence reads: CASSRFEDYNEKLFF. The DNA for the CDR3 is TGTGCCAGCAGCCGATTCGAAGACTACAATGAAAAACTGTTTTTT. The variable domain in full, completed from reference TRBV5-6 and TRBJ1-4, reads DAGVTQSPTHLIKTRGQQVTLRCSPKSGHDTVSWYQQALGQGPQFIFQYYEEEERQRGNFPDRFSGHQFPNYSSELNVNALLLGDSALYLCASSRFEDYNEKLFFGSGTQLSVL.

This clonotype was seen more than once but under ten times. The chain carries TRBV2 and TRBJ2-7; the D gene is possibly TRBD1 (6 bases). The germline V gene encodes CDR1 SNHLY and CDR2 FYNNEI. This CDR3 is built from 15 residues. The V end was cut by 6 bases, the J end by 0 bases, with 15 bases between. The CDR3 sequence: CASRGRGFSSYEQYF. CDR3 DNA sequence: TGTGCCAGCAGGGGAAGGGGGTTTTCCTCCTACGAGCAGTACTTC.

This clonotype was found many times. The rearrangement uses TRBV4-3 and TRBJ1-6; D uncertain. Trimming stripped 1 base from V and 12 bases from J, with 16 bases between. The CDR3 length is 15 residues. CDR1 LGHNA and CDR2 YSLEER come from the germline V gene. The DNA for the CDR3 is TGCGCCAGCAGCCAAGGGCCGTCCCGAAGAGAACCCCTCCACTTT. Translation: CASSQGPSRREPLHF.

This clonotype was seen more than once but under ten times. J is TRBJ2-5 and V is TRBV20-1; D is perhaps TRBD2 (7 bases). CDR1 is DFQATT and CDR2 is SNEGSKA in the germline V gene (reference sequence). V lost 3 bases and J 5 bases, leaving 19 bases between the germline ends. The CDR3 is 15 residues long. In DNA, the CDR3 is TGCAGTGCTAGCCGGGCTAGCAAGGGGGGGGAGACCCAGTACTTC. Residues: CSASRASKGGETQYF.

This clonotype has more than one count but fewer than ten. The chain carries TRBV15 and TRBJ1-1; D ambiguous. The germline gives CDR1 LNHNV, CDR2 YYDKDF (reference sequence). The CDR3 runs to 15 residues. Trimming removed 2 bases from V and 5 bases from J, with 15 bases in between. This chain's CDR3 is CATSRKGYLGTEAFF. In DNA form, the CDR3 reads TGTGCCACCAGCAGAAAAGGGTATTTAGGGACTGAAGCTTTCTTT.

This clonotype was picked up many times. This chain links TRBV20-1 with TRBJ1-2, with D possibly TRBD1 on 6 matching bases. Germline V CDR1 and CDR2: DFQATT, SNEGSKA (reference sequence). The CDR3 runs to 14 residues. The V end was cut by 5 bases, the J end by 3 bases, with 16 bases between. In DNA form, the CDR3 reads TGCAGTGCTCGACGGGTACAGGGTTACTATGGCTACACCTTC. It translates to CSARRVQGYYGYTF.

This clonotype was recorded many times. The chain combines TRBV7-2 with TRBJ2-1; no firm D call. The V gene lost 3 bases and the J gene lost 8 bases, with 8 bases spanning the gap. The CDR3 sequence is 12 residues long. CDR1 and CDR2 (germline): SGHTA, FQGNSA. The CDR3, as DNA: TGTGCCAGCAGCTTTGGGTTGGATGAGCAGTTCTTC. Residues: CASSFGLDEQFF.

This clonotype was seen a few times. V gene TRBV27 combines with J gene TRBJ2-6; TRBD1 might be the D (6 bases). The CDR3 is 20 amino acids. V lost 4 bases and J lost 0, with 22 bases in between. The germline V gene has CDR1 MNHEY and CDR2 SMNVEV (reference sequence). CDR3 bases: TGTGCCAGCAGTTCCCCCGGGACATATACACCTAGCTCTGGGGCCAACGTCCTGACTTTC. Its translation: CASSSPGTYTPSSGANVLTF. The whole variable domain, filled in from reference TRBV27 and TRBJ2-6, reads EAQVTQNPRYLITVTGKKLTVTCSQNMNHEYMSWYRQDPGLGLRQIYYSMNVEVTDKGDVPEGYKVSRKEKRNFPLILESPSPNQTSLYFCASSSPGTYTPSSGANVLTFGAGSRLTVL.

The chain has TRBV4-3 and TRBJ2-3; D not resolved. There are 16 residues in the CDR3. V gave up 0 bases and J gave up 1 base, with 11 bases separating them. Germline assignment: CDR1 LGHNA and CDR2 YSLEER. The CDR3 DNA reads as TGCGCCAGCAGCCAAGAGGGTGGCCGTCGCACAGATACGCAGTATTTT. It encodes CASSQEGGRRTDTQYF.

The chain couples TRBV7-2 to TRBJ1-3; D unclear. V lost 1 base, J lost 2 bases, and 9 bases lay in between. CDR1 SGHTA and CDR2 FQGNSA come from the germline V gene. The CDR3 extends over 15 amino acids. The CDR3 nucleotides read TGTGCCAGCAGCTTAGTTTCGGGTACTGGAAACACCATATATTTT. Its protein is CASSLVSGTGNTIYF.

There are many counts of this clonotype. The chain carries TRBV7-8 and TRBJ2-7; 7 bases are a match to TRBD2. V dropped 3 bases and J dropped 6; count of bases not matched to a gene: 5. Germline values: CDR1 SGHVS, CDR2 FQNEAQ. This CDR3 has 13 residues. CDR3 amino acids: CASSLGGRAEQYF. In DNA, the CDR3 is TGTGCCAGCAGCTTGGGGGGGAGGGCCGAGCAGTACTTC.

This clonotype was observed at least ten times. The V gene is TRBV5-6, the J gene TRBJ1-5; no reliable D call. V gave up 0 bases and J gave up 11 bases, with 9 bases separating them. This CDR3 contains 12 residues. Germline lookup yields CDR1 SGHDT and CDR2 YYEEEE. The CDR3 nucleotides read TGTGCCAGCAGCTTGGGGGGTCGGACCCAGCATTTT. This sequence encodes CASSLGGRTQHF.

This chain links TRBV28 with TRBJ1-6; D ambiguous. This CDR3 contains 16 residues. Germline V gene data show CDR1 as MDHEN and CDR2 as SYDVKM. The V gene lost 2 bases and the J gene lost 1 base, with 9 bases spanning the gap. DNA for the CDR3: TGTGCCAGCAGTTTAAGTCGTGGATCCTATAATTCACCCCTCCACTTT. Protein product: CASSLSRGSYNSPLHF.

There are many counts of this clonotype. The chain carries TRBV7-9 and TRBJ1-2; a possible D gene is TRBD1 (6 bases). The CDR3 is 11 amino acids. The V end lost 11 bases, the J end lost 5 bases, and 12 bases lay between the germline ends. Germline V gene data show CDR1 as SEHNR and CDR2 as FQNEAQ (reference sequence). CDR3 residues: CAQEGGYGYTF. CDR3 in DNA: TGTGCCCAAGAAGGGGGTTATGGCTACACCTTC.

This clonotype has at least ten counts. V gene TRBV7-2 combines with J gene TRBJ2-5, with 12 bases aligning to TRBD2. Germline-derived CDR1 and CDR2 are SGHTA and FQGNSA. The CDR3 loop spans 15 amino acids. The V segment lost 3 bases and the J segment 2 bases; nucleotides outside the gene matches: 1. CDR3 bases: TGTGCCAGCAGCTTCACTAGCGGGGGGCAAGAGACCCAGTACTTC. Translation gives CASSFTSGGQETQYF.

A few counts support this clonotype. The chain joins TRBV28 to TRBJ2-3, with 8 bases that match TRBD1. The CDR3 covers 20 residues. CDR1 is MDHEN, CDR2 SYDVKM, per germline. The junction had 22 bases not matched to a gene; V was cut back by 7 bases and J by 1 base. CDR3 sequence: CASINTFGTGYEGRTDTQYF. The CDR3 coding sequence is TGTGCCAGCATCAACACATTCGGGACAGGATACGAGGGGCGCACAGATACGCAGTATTTT.

This clonotype was detected many times. The rearrangement links TRBV5-1 to TRBJ1-5, with a weak D call TRBD1 (5 bases). CDR3 length: 15 amino acids. In germline, CDR1 is SGHRS, CDR2 YFSETQ. V lost 4 bases and J lost 5, with 16 bases in between. The CDR3 DNA reads as TGCGCCAGCAGCCCGAACGGGGCCCCCGATCAGCCCCAGCATTTT. Its translation is CASSPNGAPDQPQHF. The whole variable domain, remainder taken from reference TRBV5-1 and TRBJ1-5, is KAGVTQTPRYLIKTRGQQVTLSCSPISGHRSVSWYQQTPGQGLQFLFEYFSETQRNKGNFPGRFSGRQFSNSRSEMNVSTLELGDSALYLCASSPNGAPDQPQHFGDGTRLSIL.

A word on this clonotype: A read error may account for a junction end that differs from germline. This chain joins TRBV19 and TRBJ2-5; tentatively, D is TRBD1 (6 bases). Germline V gene data show CDR1 as LNHDA and CDR2 as SQIVND (reference sequence). The CDR3 length is 11 residues. CDR3 protein: CATSTGTRVFF. For the CDR3, the DNA is TGTGCCACCAGCACCGGGACACGGGTGTTTTTC.

The table lists this clonotype with a few counts. The CDR3 sequence: CASSLRSFRRRSTEAFF. The CDR3 nucleotides are TGTGCCAGCAGCTTAAGGTCATTCAGACGGAGGAGCACTGAAGCTTTCTTT. The chain uses TRBV7-9 and TRBJ1-1; D uncertain. In germline, CDR1 is SEHNR, CDR2 FQNEAQ (reference sequence). V shed 2 bases and J shed 4 bases, with 20 bases lying between them. This CDR3 is 17 amino acids long.

This clonotype was detected only a few times. The genes are TRBV7-2 and TRBJ1-2, with 7 positions matching TRBD1. This CDR3 spans 15 amino acids. CDR1 and CDR2 (germline): SGHTA, FQGNSA. Trimming removed 5 bases from V and 3 bases from J; junction bases left unmatched: 9. The CDR3 reads CASSPRQGYYYGYTF. In DNA form, the CDR3 reads TGTGCCAGCAGCCCACGACAGGGCTATTACTATGGCTACACCTTC.

The rearrangement links TRBV6-5 to TRBJ1-1; maybe TRBD1 (6 bases). Trimming stripped 5 bases from V and 11 bases from J, with 18 bases between. The CDR3 contains 13 residues. CDR1 MNHEY and CDR2 SVGAGI come from the germline V gene. CDR3: CASSGNLQGRAFF. DNA of the CDR3: TGTGCCAGCAGTGGAAACCTACAGGGACGGGCTTTCTTT.

The chain uses TRBV12-3 or TRBV12-4 and TRBJ1-1; 10 bases fit TRBD1. This CDR3 is built from 13 residues. V was clipped by 7 bases and J by 13 bases; unmatched bases: 12. CDR3 in DNA: TGTGCCAGCAACTGGGGCCCGGGACAGGGGAATTTCTTT. Its protein is CASNWGPGQGNFF.

Remarks on this clonotype: One base away lies a much larger clone, so this may be a sequencing read error. The chain links TRBV2 to TRBJ2-7, with D possibly TRBD1 on 6 matching bases. Germline values: CDR1 SNHLY, CDR2 FYNNEI. The length of the CDR3 is 15 residues. Here the CDR3 reads CVSSDLGANLYEQYV. In DNA, the CDR3 is TGTGTCAGCAGTGATTTGGGGGCGAATCTTTACGAGCAGTACGTC.

The chain employs TRBV12-3 or TRBV12-4 and TRBJ1-3; D is undetermined. V lost 2 bases, J lost 3 bases, and 8 bases lay in between. This CDR3 is built from 14 residues. As DNA, the CDR3 is TGTGCCAGCAGTTTAAGTCCCGTTGGAAACACCATATATTTT. It specifies CASSLSPVGNTIYF.